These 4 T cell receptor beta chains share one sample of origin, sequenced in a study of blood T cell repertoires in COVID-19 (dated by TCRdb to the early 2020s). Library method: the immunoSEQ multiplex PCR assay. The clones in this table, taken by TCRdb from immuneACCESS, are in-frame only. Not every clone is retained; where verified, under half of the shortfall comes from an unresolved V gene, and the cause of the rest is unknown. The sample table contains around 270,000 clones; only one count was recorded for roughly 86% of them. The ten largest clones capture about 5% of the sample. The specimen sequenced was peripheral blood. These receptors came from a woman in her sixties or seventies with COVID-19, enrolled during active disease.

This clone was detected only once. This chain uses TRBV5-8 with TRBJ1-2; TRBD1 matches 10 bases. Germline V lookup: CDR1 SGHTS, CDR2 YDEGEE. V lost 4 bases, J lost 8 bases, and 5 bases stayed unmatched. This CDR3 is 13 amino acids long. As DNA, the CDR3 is TGTGCCAGCAGCCCGACAGGGGGCCGGGGCTACACCTTC. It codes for CASSPTGGRGYTF.

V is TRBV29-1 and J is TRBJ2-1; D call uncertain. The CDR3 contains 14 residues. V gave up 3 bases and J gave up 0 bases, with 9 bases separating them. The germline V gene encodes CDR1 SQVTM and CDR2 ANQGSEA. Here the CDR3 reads CSVDSRGSYNEQFF. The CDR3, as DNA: TGCAGCGTTGATTCGCGCGGCTCCTACAATGAGCAGTTCTTC.

Here the CDR3 DNA reads TGTGCCAGCAGCCCTAGCATCCTCCCCCAAGAGACCCAGTACTTC. Protein sequence: CASSPSILPQETQYF. The chain joins TRBV3-1 (or the pseudogene TRBV3-2) to TRBJ2-5; D might be TRBD2 (5 bases). From germline, CDR1 is LGHDT and CDR2 YNNKEL (reference sequence). V was pared by 4 bases and J by 1 base, with 13 bases between. This CDR3 spans 15 amino acids.

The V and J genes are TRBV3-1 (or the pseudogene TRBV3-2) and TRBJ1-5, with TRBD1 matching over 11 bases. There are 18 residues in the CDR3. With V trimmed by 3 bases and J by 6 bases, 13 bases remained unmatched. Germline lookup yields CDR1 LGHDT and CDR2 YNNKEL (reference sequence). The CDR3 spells CASSHSSPGTGGSQPQHF. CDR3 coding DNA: TGTGCCAGCAGCCACTCAAGCCCCGGGACAGGGGGAAGTCAGCCCCAGCATTTT.